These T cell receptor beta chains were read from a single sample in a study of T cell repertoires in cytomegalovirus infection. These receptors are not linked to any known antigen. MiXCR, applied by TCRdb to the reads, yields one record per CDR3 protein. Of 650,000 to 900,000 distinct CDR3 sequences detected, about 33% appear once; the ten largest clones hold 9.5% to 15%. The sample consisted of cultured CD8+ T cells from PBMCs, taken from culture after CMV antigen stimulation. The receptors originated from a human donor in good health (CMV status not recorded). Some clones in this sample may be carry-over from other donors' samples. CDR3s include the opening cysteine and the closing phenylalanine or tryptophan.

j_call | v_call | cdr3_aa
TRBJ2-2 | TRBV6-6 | CASSTYITGELFF
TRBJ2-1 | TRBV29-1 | CSVEGTGDVSANEQFF
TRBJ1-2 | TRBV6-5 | CASSYGSSSLNYGYTF
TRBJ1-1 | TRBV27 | CASSLRGGNTEAFF
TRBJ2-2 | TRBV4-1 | CASSQEGGERELFF
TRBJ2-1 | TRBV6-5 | CATSWRANNEQFF
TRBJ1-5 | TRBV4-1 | CASSQIQGGGNQPQHF
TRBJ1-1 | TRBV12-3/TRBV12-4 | CASSWTEPMNTEAFF
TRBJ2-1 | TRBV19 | CASSRGTSGGGGWSYNEQFF
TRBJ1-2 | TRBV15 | CATSSSLGNIGGYTF
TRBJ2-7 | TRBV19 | CASSLTSHSYEQYF
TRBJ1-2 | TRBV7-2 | CVSSPNDYGYTF
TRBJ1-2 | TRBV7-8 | CASSLIYMTDDYGYTF
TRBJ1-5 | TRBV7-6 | CASSLGTGAESSNQPQHF
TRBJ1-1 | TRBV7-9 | CASSLVAGKNTEAFF
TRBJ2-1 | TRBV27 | CASSLRPLYNEQFF
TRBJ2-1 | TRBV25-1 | CASSEALAGGIKYNEQFF
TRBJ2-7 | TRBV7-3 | CASSSRGPQGYEQYF
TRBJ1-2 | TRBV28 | CATKGGDWGYTF
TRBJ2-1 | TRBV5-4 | CASESGTGPYNEQFF
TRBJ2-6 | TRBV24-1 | CATMCQGANGANVLTF
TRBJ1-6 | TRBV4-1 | CASSTGQALHF
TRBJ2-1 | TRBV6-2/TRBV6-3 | CASRETGDGYNEQFF
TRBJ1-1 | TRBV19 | CASSVELLNTEAFF
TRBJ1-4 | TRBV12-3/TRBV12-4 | CASSLRGDGEKLFF
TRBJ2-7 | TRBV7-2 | CASSPSVEDRAYEQYF
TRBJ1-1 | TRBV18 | CASSPRRGDTEAFF
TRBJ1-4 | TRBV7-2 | CASSLYPGTLSLKENEKLFF
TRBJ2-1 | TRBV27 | CASSPGLAGMGGVNEQFF
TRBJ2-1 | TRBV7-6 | CASSVPGQTYNEQFF
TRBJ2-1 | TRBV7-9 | CASSTTWRGGVDEQFF